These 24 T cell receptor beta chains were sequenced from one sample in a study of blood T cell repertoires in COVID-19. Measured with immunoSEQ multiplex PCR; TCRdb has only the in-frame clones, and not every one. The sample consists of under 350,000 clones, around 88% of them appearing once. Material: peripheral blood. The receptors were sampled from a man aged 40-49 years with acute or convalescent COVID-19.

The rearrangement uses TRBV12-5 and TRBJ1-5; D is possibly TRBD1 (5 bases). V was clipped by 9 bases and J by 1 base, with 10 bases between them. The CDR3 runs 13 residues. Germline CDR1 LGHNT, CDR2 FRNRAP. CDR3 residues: CASGQLSNQPQHF. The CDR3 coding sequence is TGTGCTAGCGGACAACTAAGCAATCAGCCCCAGCATTTT. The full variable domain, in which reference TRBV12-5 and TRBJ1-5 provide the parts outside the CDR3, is DARVTQTPRHKVTEMGQEVTMRCQPILGHNTVFWYRQTMMQGLELLAYFRNRAPLDDSGMPKDRFSAEMPDATLATLKIQPSEPRDSAVYFCASGQLSNQPQHFGDGTRLSIL.

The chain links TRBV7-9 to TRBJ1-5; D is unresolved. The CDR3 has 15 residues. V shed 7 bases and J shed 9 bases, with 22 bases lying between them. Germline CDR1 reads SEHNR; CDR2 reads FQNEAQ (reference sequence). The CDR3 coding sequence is TGTGCCAGCATCCACGGCGGAGGGCCTTTGGGGCCCCAGCATTTT. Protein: CASIHGGGPLGPQHF.

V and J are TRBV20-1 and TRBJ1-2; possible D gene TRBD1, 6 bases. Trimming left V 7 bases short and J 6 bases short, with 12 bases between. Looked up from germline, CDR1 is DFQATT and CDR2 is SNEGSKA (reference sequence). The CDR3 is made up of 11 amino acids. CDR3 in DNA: TGCAGTGTTAACAGGGTTAATGGCTACACCTTC. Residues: CSVNRVNGYTF.

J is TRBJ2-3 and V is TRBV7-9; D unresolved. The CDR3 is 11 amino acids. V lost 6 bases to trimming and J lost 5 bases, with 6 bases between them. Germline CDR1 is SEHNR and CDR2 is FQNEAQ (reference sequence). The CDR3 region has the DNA TGTGCCAGCAGTCCTCGAGATACGCAGTATTTT. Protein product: CASSPRDTQYF.

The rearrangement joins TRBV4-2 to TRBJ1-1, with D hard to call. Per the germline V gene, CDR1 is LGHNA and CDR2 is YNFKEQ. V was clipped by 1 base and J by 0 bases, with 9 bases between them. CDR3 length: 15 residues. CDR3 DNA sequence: TGTGCCAGCAGCCAAGGAGGTTACATGAACACTGAAGCTTTCTTT. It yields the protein CASSQGGYMNTEAFF.

CDR3 loop: CASSPISPPRMNTEAFF. The CDR3 bases are TGTGCCAGCTCACCAATTTCCCCTCCCCGTATGAACACTGAAGCTTTCTTT. The chain combines TRBV18 with TRBJ1-1; no clear D gene. Germline V gene sequence: CDR1 KGHSH, CDR2 LQKENI. V was pared by 2 bases and J by 0 bases, with 16 bases between. This CDR3 contains 17 residues. Using reference TRBV18 and TRBJ1-1 for the parts outside the CDR3, the full variable domain is NAGVMQNPRHLVRRRGQEARLRCSPMKGHSHVYWYRQLPEEGLKFMVYLQKENIIDESGMPKERFSAEFPKEGPSILRIQQVVRGDSAAYFCASSPISPPRMNTEAFFGQGTRLTVV.

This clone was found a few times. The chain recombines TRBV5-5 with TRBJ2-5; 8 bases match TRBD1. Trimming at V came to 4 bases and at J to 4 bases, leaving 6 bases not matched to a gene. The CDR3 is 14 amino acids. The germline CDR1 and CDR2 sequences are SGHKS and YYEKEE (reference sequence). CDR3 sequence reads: CASSPQGAGETQYF. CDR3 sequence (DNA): TGTGCCAGCAGCCCCCAGGGGGCTGGAGAGACCCAGTACTTC.

The DNA for the CDR3 is TGTGCCAGCAGAGAACCAGGGAAGGGAGCCAAAAACATTCAGTACTTC. Its protein is CASREPGKGAKNIQYF. The rearrangement links TRBV2 to TRBJ2-4; D is perhaps TRBD1 (5 bases). This CDR3 region has 16 residues. Trimming took off 6 bases at V and 0 bases at J, with 15 bases between the two ends. The germline gives CDR1 SNHLY, CDR2 FYNNEI.

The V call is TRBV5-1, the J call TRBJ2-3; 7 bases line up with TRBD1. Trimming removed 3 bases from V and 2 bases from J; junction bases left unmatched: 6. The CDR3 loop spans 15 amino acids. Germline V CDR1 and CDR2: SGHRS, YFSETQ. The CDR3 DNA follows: TGCGCCAGCAGCTATCAAGGGACAGACACAGATACGCAGTATTTT. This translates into CASSYQGTDTDTQYF.

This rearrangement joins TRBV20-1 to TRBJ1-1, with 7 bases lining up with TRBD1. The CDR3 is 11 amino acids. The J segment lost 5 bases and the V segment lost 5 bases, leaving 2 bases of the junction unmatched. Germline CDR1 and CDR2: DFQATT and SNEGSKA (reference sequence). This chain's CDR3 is CSAFRGTEAFF. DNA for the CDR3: TGCAGTGCTTTCAGGGGGACTGAAGCTTTCTTT.

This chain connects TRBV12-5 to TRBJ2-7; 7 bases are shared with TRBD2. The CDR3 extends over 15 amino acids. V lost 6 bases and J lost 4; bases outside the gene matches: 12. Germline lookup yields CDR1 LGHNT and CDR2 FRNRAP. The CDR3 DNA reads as TGTGCTAGTGGGGATGGGGCGGGGGTGAGATACGAGCAGTACTTC. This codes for CASGDGAGVRYEQYF.

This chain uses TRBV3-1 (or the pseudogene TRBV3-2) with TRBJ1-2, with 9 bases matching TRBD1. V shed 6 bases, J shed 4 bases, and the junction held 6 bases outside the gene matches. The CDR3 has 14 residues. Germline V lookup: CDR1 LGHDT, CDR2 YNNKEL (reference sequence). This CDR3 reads CASSTGGATYGYTF. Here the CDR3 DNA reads TGTGCCAGCAGTACAGGGGGCGCAACCTATGGCTACACCTTC.

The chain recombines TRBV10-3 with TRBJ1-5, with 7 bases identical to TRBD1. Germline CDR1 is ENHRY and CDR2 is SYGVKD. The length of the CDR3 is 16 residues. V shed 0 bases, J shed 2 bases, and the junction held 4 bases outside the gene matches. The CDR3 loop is CAISESSQGGNQPQHF. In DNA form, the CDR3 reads TGTGCCATCAGTGAGTCGAGCCAGGGGGGCAATCAGCCCCAGCATTTT.

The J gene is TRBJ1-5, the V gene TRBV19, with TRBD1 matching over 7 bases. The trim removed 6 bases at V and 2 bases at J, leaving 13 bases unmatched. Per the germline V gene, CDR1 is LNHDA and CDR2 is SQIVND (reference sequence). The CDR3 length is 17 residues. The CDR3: CASSPFYSDRGNQPQHF. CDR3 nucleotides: TGTGCCAGTAGCCCCTTCTATTCCGACAGGGGCAATCAGCCCCAGCATTTT.

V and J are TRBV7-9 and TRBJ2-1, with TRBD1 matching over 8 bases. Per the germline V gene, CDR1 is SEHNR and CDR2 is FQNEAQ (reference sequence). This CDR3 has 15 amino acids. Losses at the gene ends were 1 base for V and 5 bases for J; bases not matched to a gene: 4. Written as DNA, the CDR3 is TGTGCCAGCAGCTTAGGTGGACAGGGAGACAATGAGCAGTTCTTC. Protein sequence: CASSLGGQGDNEQFF.

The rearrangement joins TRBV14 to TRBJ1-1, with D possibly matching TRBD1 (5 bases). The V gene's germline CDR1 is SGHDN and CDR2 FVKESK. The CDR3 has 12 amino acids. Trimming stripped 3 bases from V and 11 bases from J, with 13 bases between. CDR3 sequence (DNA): TGTGCCAGCAGCCAGGACGGGGGGAGGGCTTTCTTT. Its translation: CASSQDGGRAFF.

CDR3 in amino acids: CASSSGHKAGSTEAFF. The DNA of the CDR3 is TGTGCCAGCAGTTCCGGACATAAGGCAGGAAGTACTGAAGCTTTCTTT. The gene calls are TRBV7-6 and TRBJ1-1, with a weak D call TRBD1 (5 bases). The CDR3 contains 16 residues. V was shortened by 6 bases and J by 5 bases, with 22 bases between the two germline ends. Germline CDR1 is SGHVS and CDR2 is FNYEAQ.

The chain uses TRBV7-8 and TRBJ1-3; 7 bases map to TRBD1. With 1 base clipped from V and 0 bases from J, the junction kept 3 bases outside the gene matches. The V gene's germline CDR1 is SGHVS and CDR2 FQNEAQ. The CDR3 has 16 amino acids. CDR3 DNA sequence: TGTGCCAGCAGCTTAGAACAGGGGATCTCTGGAAACACCATATATTTT. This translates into CASSLEQGISGNTIYF.

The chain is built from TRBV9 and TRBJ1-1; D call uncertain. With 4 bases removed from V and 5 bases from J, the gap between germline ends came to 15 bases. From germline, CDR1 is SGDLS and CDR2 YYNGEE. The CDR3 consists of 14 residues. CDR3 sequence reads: CASSPGPRGTEAFF. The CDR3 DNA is TGTGCCAGCAGCCCCGGTCCGCGAGGGACTGAAGCTTTCTTT.

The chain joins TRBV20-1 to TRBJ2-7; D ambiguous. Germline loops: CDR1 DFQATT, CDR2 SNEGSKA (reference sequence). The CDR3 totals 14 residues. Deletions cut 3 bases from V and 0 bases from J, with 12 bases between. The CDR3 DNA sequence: TGCAGTGCTAGTAAAATGACTCCCTCCTACGAGCAGTACTTC. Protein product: CSASKMTPSYEQYF.

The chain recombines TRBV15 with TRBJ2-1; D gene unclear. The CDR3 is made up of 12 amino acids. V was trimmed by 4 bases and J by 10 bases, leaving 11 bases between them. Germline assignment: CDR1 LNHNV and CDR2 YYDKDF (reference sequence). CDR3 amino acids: CATSIFPKEQFF. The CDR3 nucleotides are TGTGCCACCAGCATCTTCCCTAAAGAGCAGTTCTTC.

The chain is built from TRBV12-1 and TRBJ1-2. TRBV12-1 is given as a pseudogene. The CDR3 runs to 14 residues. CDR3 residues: CASSFTGVEGGYTF. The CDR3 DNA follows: TGTGCCAGCAGCTTTACGGGGGTTGAGGGGGGCTACACCTTC.

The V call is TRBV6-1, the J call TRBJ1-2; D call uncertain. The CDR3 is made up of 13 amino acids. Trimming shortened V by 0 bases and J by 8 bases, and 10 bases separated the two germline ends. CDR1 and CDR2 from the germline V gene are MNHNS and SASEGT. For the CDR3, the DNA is TGTGCCAGCAGTGAAGCGCCGAGGGAAGGCTACACCTTC. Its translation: CASSEAPREGYTF.

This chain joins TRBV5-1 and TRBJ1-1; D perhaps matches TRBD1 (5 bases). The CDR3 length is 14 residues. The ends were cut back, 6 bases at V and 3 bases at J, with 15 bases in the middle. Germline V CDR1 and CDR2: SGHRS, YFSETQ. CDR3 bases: TGCGCCAGCACCATTTGGGGGGGAGACACTGAAGCTTTCTTT. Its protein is CASTIWGGDTEAFF.